Listed here are 28 T cell receptor beta chains from one sample, sequenced in a study of response to subunit inactivated influenza vaccine. One entry per CDR3 protein results from TCRdb running MiXCR on the RT-PCR reads. Among hundreds of thousands of distinct CDR3 sequences listed, 25% were seen once. The sample was CD4+ T cells sorted from PBMCs, taken 4 to 6 days after vaccination. These receptors were taken from a man aged 50-60 years who received an inactivated influenza vaccine.

This clonotype occurred a few times. J is TRBJ2-5 and V is TRBV28; 9 bases align to TRBD1. Germline V gene sequence: CDR1 MDHEN, CDR2 SYDVKM. Losses at the gene ends were 3 bases for V and 7 bases for J; bases not matched to a gene: 15. The CDR3 is 17 amino acids. CDR3 residues: CASSFRVDRGPRGTQYF. The CDR3, as DNA: TGTGCCAGCAGTTTCCGCGTGGACAGGGGACCCCGAGGGACCCAGTACTTC. The whole variable domain, remainder taken from reference TRBV28 and TRBJ2-5, is DVKVTQSSRYLVKRTGEKVFLECVQDMDHENMFWYRQDPGLGLRLIYFSYDVKMKEKGDIPEGYSVSREKKERFSLILESASTNQTSMYLCASSFRVDRGPRGTQYFGPGTRLLVL.

The V and J genes are TRBV5-6 and TRBJ2-5; possibly TRBD1 for D (5 bases). V dropped 0 bases and J dropped 4 bases, with 13 bases sitting between them. This CDR3 region has 15 residues. Germline V lookup: CDR1 SGHDT, CDR2 YYEEEE. The CDR3 region is CASSLGAGGAETQYF. CDR3 bases: TGTGCCAGCAGCTTGGGTGCCGGTGGGGCAGAGACCCAGTACTTC.

The table lists this clonotype with a few counts. The chain uses TRBV5-1 and TRBJ2-7; the D gene could be TRBD1 or TRBD2 (5 bases each). The CDR3 is 16 residues long. Between the trimmed V and J ends, which lost 0 bases and 0 bases, there was a span of 13 bases. Germline V gene sequence: CDR1 SGHRS, CDR2 YFSETQ. The CDR3 region has the DNA TGCGCCAGCAGCTTGGGGGGTTGGGGGAGCTCCTACGAGCAGTACTTC. This encodes CASSLGGWGSSYEQYF.

There are a few counts of this clonotype. The chain couples TRBV21-1 to TRBJ2-7; the table's D call, TRBD1, was not checked against the DNA. TRBV21-1 is deemed a pseudogene. This CDR3 has 16 amino acids. CDR3 sequence reads: CASSTFSGQGSREQYF. The CDR3 DNA is TGTGCCAGCAGCACGTTCAGTGGACAGGGGAGTAGGGAGCAGTACTTC.

This clonotype was observed a few times. The V and J genes are TRBV12-3 or TRBV12-4 and TRBJ1-6; the D gene is possibly TRBD1 (5 bases). The CDR3 contains 12 residues. The V and J ends lost 6 bases and 10 bases respectively, with 10 bases between them. The CDR3 here is CASRGRDSPLHF. CDR3 nucleotides: TGTGCCAGCAGGGGCAGGGACTCACCCCTCCACTTT.

This clonotype was counted between two and nine times. V usage is TRBV7-8 and J usage is TRBJ2-1, with TRBD1 matching 7 bases. Germline CDR1 reads SGHVS; CDR2 reads FQNEAQ. V trimming: 5 bases; J trimming: 9 bases; junction bases outside the gene matches: 7. The CDR3 runs 13 residues. The CDR3 DNA sequence: TGTGCCAGCAGCCTCGACAGGGCCAGTGAGCAGTTCTTC. Translated: CASSLDRASEQFF.

In its sample, this clonotype was seen once. The chain is built from TRBV6-1 and TRBJ2-5; maybe TRBD1 (5 bases). Trimming took off 0 bases at V and 5 bases at J, with 13 bases between the two ends. Germline V gene sequence: CDR1 MNHNS, CDR2 SASEGT. This CDR3 is 15 amino acids long. The CDR3 region has the DNA TGTGCCAGCAGTGAAGCGGGAACCCACAGGGAGACCCAGTACTTC. Encoded protein: CASSEAGTHRETQYF.

The V call is TRBV6-1, the J call TRBJ2-7, with a possible D match to TRBD1 (5 bases). The CDR3 covers 13 residues. Between the trimmed V and J ends, which lost 6 bases and 2 bases, there was a span of 11 bases. Germline V gene data show CDR1 as MNHNS and CDR2 as SASEGT. The CDR3 loop is CASRDMATYEQYF. CDR3 DNA: TGTGCCAGCAGGGACATGGCTACCTACGAGCAGTACTTC.

This sequence joins TRBV4-3 and TRBJ2-7, with TRBD1 matching over 7 bases. The CDR3 runs 14 residues. Germline V gene data show CDR1 as LGHNA and CDR2 as YSLEER. After removal of 4 bases from V and 5 bases from J, the junction contained 8 bases not matched to a gene. The CDR3 reads CASSPKTGSHEQYF. In DNA form, the CDR3 reads TGCGCCAGCAGCCCGAAGACAGGGTCCCACGAGCAGTACTTC.

The V call is TRBV28, the J call TRBJ2-1; D gene ambiguous. This CDR3 is 14 amino acids long. Germline V gene sequence: CDR1 MDHEN, CDR2 SYDVKM. Trimming shortened V by 8 bases and J by 3 bases, and 14 bases separated the two germline ends. The CDR3, as DNA: TGTGCCAGCCGACGTCCGGACGTCTACAATGAGCAGTTCTTC. Amino acids: CASRRPDVYNEQFF.

The sample holds one count of this clonotype. The rearrangement links TRBV29-1 to TRBJ2-1; 10 nucleotides line up with TRBD2. Trimming removed 5 bases from V and 5 bases from J; junction bases left unmatched: 6. Germline CDR1 and CDR2: SQVTM and ANQGSEA. The length of the CDR3 is 14 residues. CDR3 in amino acids: CSVLRSGGDNEQFF. CDR3 coding DNA: TGCAGCGTTCTTCGGAGCGGGGGGGACAATGAGCAGTTCTTC.

This clonotype was detected a few times. This chain links TRBV20-1 with TRBJ2-7; 12 nucleotides line up with TRBD2. The ends lost 3 bases at V and 2 bases at J; junction bases unmatched: 5. The germline CDR1 and CDR2 sequences are DFQATT and SNEGSKA (reference sequence). The CDR3 consists of 15 residues. CDR3 bases: TGCAGTGCTAGGACTAGCGGGAGTCTTGCCTACGAGCAGTACTTC. This gives the protein CSARTSGSLAYEQYF.

The V gene is TRBV15, the J gene TRBJ1-6; D possibly corresponds to TRBD1 (5 bases). Per the germline V gene, CDR1 is LNHNV and CDR2 is YYDKDF (reference sequence). The ends were cut back, 3 bases at V and 9 bases at J, with 12 bases in the middle. The CDR3 is 14 residues long. The CDR3: CATSSDWGSSPLHF. The CDR3, as DNA: TGTGCCACCAGCAGTGACTGGGGGAGTTCACCCCTCCACTTT. Full variable domain (outside the CDR3, taken from reference TRBV15 and TRBJ1-6): DAMVIQNPRYQVTQFGKPVTLSCSQTLNHNVMYWYQQKSSQAPKLLFHYYDKDFNNEADTPDNFQSRRPNTSFCFLDIRSPGLGDTAMYLCATSSDWGSSPLHFGNGTRLTVT.

This clonotype appeared a few times. The chain couples TRBV29-1 to TRBJ1-5, with a possible D match to TRBD1 (6 bases). The CDR3 spans 14 residues. Germline V gene sequence: CDR1 SQVTM, CDR2 ANQGSEA. Trimming stripped 5 bases from V and 2 bases from J, with 13 bases between. The CDR3 bases are TGCAGCGTTTCAGCCGGGGGCGGCAATCAGCCCCAGCATTTT. Translation gives CSVSAGGGNQPQHF.

This clonotype was observed a few times. The chain uses TRBV28 and TRBJ2-5; 10 nucleotides line up with TRBD1. V lost 5 bases to trimming and J lost 5 bases; unmatched junction nucleotides: 14. The CDR3 has 17 amino acids. Germline V lookup: CDR1 MDHEN, CDR2 SYDVKM. The CDR3 sequence is CASSLSAGDRGRETQYF. The CDR3 nucleotides read TGTGCCAGCAGTCTCTCCGCAGGGGACAGGGGACGGGAGACCCAGTACTTC.

This clonotype was counted a few times. V and J are TRBV20-1 and TRBJ2-1; D is possibly TRBD1 (6 bases). Trimming took off 3 bases at V and 6 bases at J, with 12 bases between the two ends. This CDR3 has 13 residues. Germline values: CDR1 DFQATT, CDR2 SNEGSKA (reference sequence). CDR3 in DNA: TGCAGTGCTAGCCGGGACAACCGCAATGAGCAGTTCTTC. It specifies CSASRDNRNEQFF.

This sequence joins TRBV10-3 and TRBJ2-7, with D possibly being TRBD2 (6 bases). Germline V gene sequence: CDR1 ENHRY, CDR2 SYGVKD. V lost 4 bases, J lost 6 bases, and 19 bases lay in between. This CDR3 has 15 amino acids. This chain's CDR3 is CAISGSTRRGSEQYF. The CDR3 DNA follows: TGTGCCATCAGTGGATCGACACGGCGGGGAAGCGAGCAGTACTTC.

This clonotype was found many times. The chain recombines TRBV20-1 with TRBJ1-2; D unclear. CDR1 is DFQATT, CDR2 SNEGSKA, per germline (reference sequence). The CDR3 runs to 12 residues. Trimming cost V 6 bases and J 8 bases, with 16 bases left between them. The CDR3 coding sequence is TGCAGTGCCCAAGGTTCCCCGGGAGGCTACACCTTC. Amino acids: CSAQGSPGGYTF.

The J gene is TRBJ1-2, the V gene TRBV12-3 or TRBV12-4; D unresolved. This CDR3 has 13 residues. V lost 2 bases, J lost 8 bases, and 12 bases lay in between. The CDR3 is CASSLPRSGGYTF. CDR3 DNA sequence: TGTGCCAGCAGTTTACCCCGCTCGGGGGGCTACACCTTC.

This clonotype was counted between two and nine times. The chain employs TRBV20-1 and TRBJ2-1, with 11 positions matching TRBD2. The CDR3 has 14 amino acids. Germline V gene data show CDR1 as DFQATT and CDR2 as SNEGSKA (reference sequence). The ends lost 5 bases at V and 8 bases at J; junction bases unmatched: 8. The CDR3 region has the DNA TGCAGTGCTGCGGCCCTAGCGGGGGGTTATGAGCAGTTCTTC. It codes for CSAAALAGGYEQFF.

The chain joins TRBV5-1 to TRBJ2-7; TRBD1 matches at 7 bases. CDR3 length equals 14 residues. Trimming took 4 bases from V and 5 from J; bases not matched to a gene: 9. Germline loops: CDR1 SGHRS, CDR2 YFSETQ. This chain's CDR3 is CASSTGTDFHEQYF. The CDR3 DNA sequence: TGCGCCAGCAGCACCGGGACAGATTTCCACGAGCAGTACTTC.

This chain connects TRBV10-3 to TRBJ2-1; tentatively, D is TRBD1 or TRBD2 (6 bases each). V was shortened by 0 bases and J by 4 bases, with 13 bases between the two germline ends. CDR3 length: 16 residues. CDR1 ENHRY and CDR2 SYGVKD come from the germline V gene. The CDR3 DNA sequence: TGTGCCATCAGTGAGTCGGTCAGGGGAGGTTACAATGAGCAGTTCTTC. It translates to CAISESVRGGYNEQFF.

The V and J genes are TRBV15 and TRBJ1-2; D is unresolved. CDR1 is LNHNV and CDR2 is YYDKDF in the germline V gene (reference sequence). The CDR3 has 14 amino acids. V was clipped by 5 bases and J by 6 bases, with 16 bases between them. In DNA, the CDR3 is TGTGCCACCAGCCCTGTTTTGACAACTCATGGCTACACCTTC. Amino acid sequence: CATSPVLTTHGYTF.

This chain links TRBV12-3 or TRBV12-4 with TRBJ1-3; D unclear. This CDR3 has 13 amino acids. The CDR3 spells CASLGLTGNTIYF. The DNA of the CDR3 is TGTGCGTCGCTTGGTCTGACTGGAAACACCATATATTTT.

This clonotype was counted a few times. The chain carries TRBV12-3 or TRBV12-4 and TRBJ2-1; no firm D call. CDR3 length equals 15 residues. V dropped 3 bases and J dropped 0 bases, with 9 bases sitting between them. The CDR3 DNA is TGTGCCAGCAGTTTTGACACCAGCTCCTACAATGAGCAGTTCTTC. It specifies CASSFDTSSYNEQFF.

The chain's CDR3 is CASSPQGADEKLFF. The CDR3, as DNA: TGTGCCAGCAGCCCACAGGGGGCGGATGAAAAACTGTTTTTT. The chain uses TRBV12-3 or TRBV12-4 and TRBJ1-4; 9 nucleotides line up with TRBD1. V dropped 6 bases and J dropped 6; count of bases not matched to a gene: 5. The CDR3 is made up of 14 amino acids.

This clonotype was observed a single time. The rearrangement uses TRBV20-1 and TRBJ2-5; D possibly matches TRBD1 or TRBD2 (6 bases each). Germline V gene sequence: CDR1 DFQATT, CDR2 SNEGSKA (reference sequence). This CDR3 is built from 14 residues. Deletions cut 5 bases from V and 5 bases from J, with 18 bases between. CDR3: CSAPLQGGWETQYF. The CDR3 coding sequence is TGCAGTGCTCCCCTCCAAGGGGGGTGGGAGACCCAGTACTTC.

This chain uses TRBV6-1 with TRBJ2-5; the D gene is possibly TRBD1 (5 bases). The CDR3 is 15 amino acids. Germline V gene sequence: CDR1 MNHNS, CDR2 SASEGT. Trimming removed 6 bases from V and 5 bases from J, with 19 bases in between. This CDR3 reads CASSQTSRQLETQYF. The CDR3, as DNA: TGTGCCAGCAGCCAAACCTCGCGACAGTTGGAGACCCAGTACTTC.